A selection of T cell receptor beta chains follows, all from one sample in a study of cytomegalovirus exposure and HLA in healthy donors. This table comes from immunoSEQ multiplex PCR, and its TCRdb copy is limited to in-frame clones, with some not included. The profile covers 150,000 to 200,000 clones, with roughly 72% appearing a single time and more than 0.8% taken by the ten largest. The sequenced sample was PBMCs. Every receptor here comes from a woman between 40 and 50 years old in good health and CMV-seronegative. Each CDR3 is given with its conserved first and last residue. Each record gives: V gene, clone size, J gene, D gene, CDR3 DNA, CDR3 protein. A D gene is named only where the DNA matches it firmly. Clone size is not always given. Where it is, it says once, few, many or a class for expanded clones.

v_gene: TRBV28; abundance: .; j_gene: TRBJ1-2; d_gene: .; CDR3nt: TGTGCCAGCAGCGGTGGGGGGGTTGGCTACACCTTC; CDR3aa: CASSGGGVGYTF
v_gene: TRBV29-1; abundance: .; j_gene: TRBJ1-1; d_gene: .; CDR3nt: TGCAGCGTTGAAGGGGAGGCGGGGGCGGAAACTGAAGCTTTCTTT; CDR3aa: CSVEGEAGAETEAFF
v_gene: TRBV27; abundance: once; j_gene: TRBJ1-5; d_gene: TRBD1; CDR3nt: TGTGCCAGCAGTATCCAAGGACAGGGAGGCTATCAGCCCCAGCATTTT; CDR3aa: CASSIQGQGGYQPQHF
v_gene: TRBV30; abundance: .; j_gene: TRBJ2-5; d_gene: TRBD2; CDR3nt: TGTGCCTGGGGCGGGGGGGAGACCCAGTACTTC; CDR3aa: CAWGGGETQYF
v_gene: TRBV7-8; abundance: .; j_gene: TRBJ2-2; d_gene: .; CDR3nt: TGTGCCAGCAGCTTAGTTGGCGGGAAGACCGGGGAGCTGTTTTTT; CDR3aa: CASSLVGGKTGELFF
v_gene: TRBV5-1; abundance: .; j_gene: TRBJ1-1; d_gene: TRBD1; CDR3nt: TGCGCCAGCAGTTCGGGACAGGACCTCACTGAAGCTTTCTTT; CDR3aa: CASSSGQDLTEAFF
v_gene: TRBV6-6; abundance: few; j_gene: TRBJ2-3; d_gene: .; CDR3nt: TGTGCCAGCAGTTACGGCGGAGGGGGCACAGATACGCAGTATTTT; CDR3aa: CASSYGGGGTDTQYF
v_gene: TRBV28; abundance: .; j_gene: TRBJ2-3; d_gene: TRBD1; CDR3nt: TGTGCCAGCAGTTGGGGACAGGGCCGCACAGATACGCAGTATTTT; CDR3aa: CASSWGQGRTDTQYF
v_gene: TRBV9; abundance: once; j_gene: TRBJ1-2; d_gene: .; CDR3nt: TGTGCCAGCAGCTCCCAAAACTATGGCTACACCTTC; CDR3aa: CASSSQNYGYTF
v_gene: TRBV9; abundance: few; j_gene: TRBJ2-7; d_gene: .; CDR3nt: TGTGCCAGCAGCGTAGACGAATCTAGCTCCTACGAGCAGTACTTC; CDR3aa: CASSVDESSSYEQYF
v_gene: TRBV2; abundance: .; j_gene: TRBJ2-7; d_gene: TRBD1; CDR3nt: TGTGCCAGCAGCGATCCCGGGACAGTGGAGGACTACGAGCAGTACTTC; CDR3aa: CASSDPGTVEDYEQYF
v_gene: TRBV28; abundance: .; j_gene: TRBJ2-1; d_gene: .; CDR3nt: TGTGCCAGCAGTTTCGGGGGAGGTAGTGCCTACAATGAGCAGTTCTTC; CDR3aa: CASSFGGGSAYNEQFF
v_gene: TRBV6-1; abundance: .; j_gene: TRBJ1-1; d_gene: .; CDR3nt: TGTGCCAGCAGTGAAGAGGGGGGGGCGTACACTGAAGCTTTCTTT; CDR3aa: CASSEEGGAYTEAFF
v_gene: TRBV19; abundance: .; j_gene: TRBJ2-3; d_gene: TRBD2; CDR3nt: TGTGCCAGTAGTATCGGAGCGGGAGCCACAGATACGCAGTATTTT; CDR3aa: CASSIGAGATDTQYF
v_gene: TRBV28; abundance: .; j_gene: TRBJ1-1; d_gene: .; CDR3nt: TGTGCCAGCACTCCACTTGGGAACACTGAAGCTTTCTTT; CDR3aa: CASTPLGNTEAFF
v_gene: TRBV7-3; abundance: .; j_gene: TRBJ2-5; d_gene: TRBD2; CDR3nt: TGTGCCAGCAGCTTAAGTAGCGGGAGTTTTGAGACCCAGTACTTC; CDR3aa: CASSLSSGSFETQYF
v_gene: TRBV2; abundance: .; j_gene: TRBJ1-5; d_gene: .; CDR3nt: TGTGCCAGCAGCGAGGCGCCGTATCAGCCCCAGCATTTT; CDR3aa: CASSEAPYQPQHF
v_gene: TRBV27; abundance: .; j_gene: TRBJ2-5; d_gene: TRBD1; CDR3nt: TGTGCCAGCAGTCGTAATCCCCCCGGGACAGGGATAGGGACCCAGTACTTC; CDR3aa: CASSRNPPGTGIGTQYF
v_gene: TRBV28; abundance: few; j_gene: TRBJ2-2; d_gene: TRBD1; CDR3nt: TGTGCCAGCAGTTTGGGGACAGACAACACCGGGGAGCTGTTTTTT; CDR3aa: CASSLGTDNTGELFF
v_gene: TRBV28; abundance: few; j_gene: TRBJ2-2; d_gene: .; CDR3nt: TGTGCCAGCAGTTCTTACGGGGAGCTGTTTTTT; CDR3aa: CASSSYGELFF
v_gene: TRBV19; abundance: few; j_gene: TRBJ1-2; d_gene: .; CDR3nt: TGTGCCAGTAGTAAGGACACGAAGATCTATGGCTACACCTTC; CDR3aa: CASSKDTKIYGYTF
v_gene: TRBV27; abundance: .; j_gene: TRBJ1-5; d_gene: TRBD1; CDR3nt: TGTGCCAGCAGGAAAACAGGGGGACCCCAGCATTTT; CDR3aa: CASRKTGGPQHF
v_gene: TRBV9; abundance: .; j_gene: TRBJ1-2; d_gene: TRBD1; CDR3nt: TGTGCCAGCAGCGCTCAACCGGGACAGCTAATCTATGGCTACACCTTC; CDR3aa: CASSAQPGQLIYGYTF
v_gene: TRBV7-3; abundance: .; j_gene: TRBJ2-5; d_gene: TRBD2; CDR3nt: TGTGCCAGCAGCTTACGCGGGAGACAAGAGACCCAGTACTTC; CDR3aa: CASSLRGRQETQYF
v_gene: TRBV12-5; abundance: .; j_gene: TRBJ1-1; d_gene: .; CDR3nt: TGTGCTAGTGCTTTGGCAGGGGCTAGGACTGAAGCTTTCTTT; CDR3aa: CASALAGARTEAFF
v_gene: TRBV9; abundance: once; j_gene: TRBJ1-1; d_gene: .; CDR3nt: TGTGCCAGCAGCGTAGAGAGAGGACTCAGGAACACTGAAGCTTTCTTT; CDR3aa: CASSVERGLRNTEAFF